This T cell receptor (beta chain) originates from a study of shared clonotypes between healthy human individuals. Germline assignment: CDR1 SNHLY and CDR2 FYNNEI. The CDR3 has 13 residues. V shed 7 bases and J 2 bases; nucleotides not matched to a gene: 5. This clone was detected many times. This specimen includes other DNA sequences encoding the same CDR3. Original data processing: Quality scores were absent from the junction-only immunoSEQ sequences, so filtering differed. Data came from immunoSEQ multiplex PCR; TCRdb stores just in-frame clones and leaves some out. The V and J calls and clone size are taken from that table; D and trimming were inferred from the DNA. Seen here are some 450,000 clones, roughly 80% observed once, and the top ten hold around 12%.

J is TRBJ2-7 and V is TRBV2; 7 nucleotides match TRBD1. This sequence originates from a woman between 40 and 50 years old in good health. Some clones in this sample may be carry-over from other donors' samples. The sequencing input was PBMCs. CDR3 amino acids: CASTPGQTYEQYF. CDR3 sequence (DNA): TGTGCCAGCACCCCGGGACAGACCTACGAGCAGTACTTC.